This T cell receptor (beta chain) was observed in a study of T-cell memory formation after mild COVID-19. Germline values: CDR1 SGHRS, CDR2 YFSETQ. V shed 7 bases, J shed 3 bases, and the junction held 6 bases outside the gene matches. There are 14 residues in the CDR3. TCRdb re-derived calls from the 5' RACE reads in MiXCR, one entry per CDR3 protein. This sample has roughly 240,000 distinct CDR3 sequences, with 15% to 19% found just once. This clonotype was detected ten times or more. Its target is unknown. The study's findings and limits: Clonal second-wave expansions that peaked on day 37 had unconfirmed SARS-CoV-2 specificity. Most CD4+ clones that shrank were in CM and EM, while CD8+ ones turned up in EMRA.

Source material: PBMCs or a T cell subset sorted from them (not recorded which). The rearrangement joins TRBV5-1 to TRBJ2-7; 11 bases agree with TRBD2. The sequence derives from an adult woman who had mild COVID-19 (a few samples of this study predate the infection). Cell type and time point are not known. The CDR3 DNA reads TGCGCCAGCCGCTCCGGGACTAGCGGCTACGAGCAGTACTTC. Amino acid sequence: CASRSGTSGYEQYF.